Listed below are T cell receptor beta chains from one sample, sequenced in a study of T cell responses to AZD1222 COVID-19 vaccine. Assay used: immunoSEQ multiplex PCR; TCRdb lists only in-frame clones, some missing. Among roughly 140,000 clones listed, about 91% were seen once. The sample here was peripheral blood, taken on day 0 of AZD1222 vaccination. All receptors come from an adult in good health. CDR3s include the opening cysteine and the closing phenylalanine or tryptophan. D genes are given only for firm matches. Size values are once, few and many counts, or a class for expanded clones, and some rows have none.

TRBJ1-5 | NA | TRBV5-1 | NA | TGCGCCAGCAGCGTAGGGACGGCAATCAATCAGCCCCAGCATTTT | CASSVGTAINQPQHF
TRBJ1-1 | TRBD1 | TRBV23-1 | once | TGCGCCAGCAGTCAGCAGGACAGGGGCCCCGAGCGGGTCACTGAAGCTTTCTTT | CASSQQDRGPERVTEAFF
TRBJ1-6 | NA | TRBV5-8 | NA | TGTGCCAGCAGCAGCCTACAGGGTGGGGGCTCCTATAATTCACCCCTCCACTTT | CASSSLQGGGSYNSPLHF
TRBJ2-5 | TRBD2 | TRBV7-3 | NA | TGTGCCAGCAGCGTCAAGAGCGGGGGAGGGACCCAGTACTTC | CASSVKSGGGTQYF
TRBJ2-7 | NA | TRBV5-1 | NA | TGCGCCAGCATCGGTCCGGGCTACGAGCAGTACTTC | CASIGPGYEQYF
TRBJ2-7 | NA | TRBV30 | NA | TGTGCCTGGAGTAACACCCGATGGGGCCGACGGTACGAGCAGTACTTC | CAWSNTRWGRRYEQYF
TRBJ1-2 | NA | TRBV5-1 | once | TGCGCCAGCAGCCCGGCGGGGGGCCTCCGCGGCTACACCTTC | CASSPAGGLRGYTF
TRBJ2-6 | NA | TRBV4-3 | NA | TGCGCCAGCAGCCAAGATTCCCGAGGCCAGGCCGGGGCCAACGTCCTGACTTTC | CASSQDSRGQAGANVLTF
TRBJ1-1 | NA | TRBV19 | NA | TGTGCCAGTAGTATTAGGAGACCGCCCACTGAAGCTTTCTTT | CASSIRRPPTEAFF
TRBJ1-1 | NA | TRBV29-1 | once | TGCAGCGTTGACGTGGGCGCAGGGACTGAAGCTTTCTTT | CSVDVGAGTEAFF
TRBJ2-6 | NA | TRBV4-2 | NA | TGTGCCAGCAGCCAAGATCGAAACTCTGGGGCCAACGTCCTGACTTTC | CASSQDRNSGANVLTF